One T cell receptor beta chain is described in this entry. Its matching antigen is unknown. This sample was included in a study of cytomegalovirus exposure and HLA in healthy donors. Study in general: The 120 validation repertoires, a later analysis reported, used the same platform as the approximately 700 first-cohort repertoires. General study points: The majority of TCR sequences were rare, yet some public TCRs appeared in many donors. According to the study, 160 or so TCR beta chains were cytomegalovirus-associated.

Clones were read by immunoSEQ multiplex PCR, and TCRdb kept only the in-frame ones, dropping some. The table includes 110,000 or so clones, about 88% detected once. The V end lost 0 bases, the J end lost 4 bases, and 10 bases lay between the germline ends. Germline values: CDR1 LGHNA, CDR2 YNFKEQ. The CDR3 extends over 14 amino acids. The donors were part of the validation cohort of 120 or so subjects. That cohort was separate from the first cohort, which comprised 500 to 850 subjects. The chain is built from TRBV4-2 and TRBJ2-7, with a tentative D call TRBD2 (5 bases). The TCR sequence derives from a woman aged 18-35 years in good health and CMV-seronegative. Sequencing used PBMCs. The CDR3 sequence: CASSQETSTYEQYF. The CDR3 DNA reads TGTGCCAGCAGCCAAGAAACTAGTACTTACGAGCAGTACTTC.